The 10 T cell receptor beta chains reported below all come from one sample, sequenced in a study of graft-versus-host responses after intestinal transplantation. No antigen is known for these receptors. Assay: immunoSEQ multiplex PCR; the TCRdb copy retains only in-frame clones and omits some. The sample lists about 86,000 clones, 88% occurring once. Sequencing was performed on unstimulated CD4+ T cells sorted from spleen or lymph node cells, taken before transplant. These receptor sequences come from a human donor who was the organ donor for an intestinal transplant.

This clone appeared a single time. V and J are TRBV5-6 and TRBJ2-7; 11 nucleotides match TRBD2. Germline trimming cut 5 bases from V and 6 bases from J; bases unmatched to any gene: 4. CDR3 length: 13 residues. The V gene's germline CDR1 is SGHDT and CDR2 YYEEEE. The CDR3 DNA is TGTGCCAGCAGGTCACTAGCGGGAGTCGAGCAGTACTTC. Translated: CASRSLAGVEQYF.

The chain has TRBV27 and TRBJ2-7; 11 bases line up with TRBD2. Germline V CDR1 and CDR2: MNHEY, SMNVEV (reference sequence). CDR3 size: 15 residues. V shed 10 bases and J 5 bases; nucleotides not matched to a gene: 13. CDR3 nucleotides: TGTGCCACAGGGAATACCGGGACTAGCGGAAACGAGCAGTACTTC. Its translation is CATGNTGTSGNEQYF.

This rearrangement joins TRBV10-3 to TRBJ2-1; 7 nucleotides match TRBD2. The CDR3 loop spans 12 amino acids. CDR1 and CDR2 (germline): ENHRY, SYGVKD. Here the CDR3 DNA reads TGTGCTCCGGGGGAGGGTTACAATGAGCAGTTCTTC. Translating gives CAPGEGYNEQFF.

V gene TRBV11-2 combines with J gene TRBJ2-3; 7 bases are a match to TRBD2. The germline V gene encodes CDR1 SGHAT and CDR2 FQNNGV. The V gene end was trimmed by 5 bases and the J gene end by 0 bases; junction bases not matched to a gene: 11. This CDR3 has 17 residues. The CDR3 is CASSRPPSGTSTDTQYF. Here the CDR3 DNA reads TGTGCCAGCAGCCGGCCCCCTAGCGGAACTAGCACAGATACGCAGTATTTT.

The rearrangement uses TRBV2 and TRBJ1-3; tentatively, D is TRBD1 (5 bases). This CDR3 has 12 amino acids. The germline CDR1 and CDR2 sequences are SNHLY and FYNNEI. V lost 6 bases and J lost 6, with 9 bases in between. This CDR3 reads CASSPGLNTIYF. The CDR3 nucleotides are TGTGCCAGCAGCCCGGGACTAAACACCATATATTTT.

J is TRBJ2-7 and V is TRBV13; 7 positions agree with TRBD2. V lost 1 base to trimming and J lost 3 bases; unmatched junction nucleotides: 6. The CDR3 runs to 15 residues. The V gene's germline CDR1 is PRHDT and CDR2 FYEKMQ (reference sequence). CDR3 coding DNA: TGTGCCAGCAGCTTAGTAGCGGGTCGGTACTACGAGCAGTACTTC. Amino acids: CASSLVAGRYYEQYF.

The CDR3 region is CASSLGGEAQYF. The CDR3 DNA sequence: TGTGCCAGCAGCCTGGGGGGGGAGGCCCAGTACTTC. The rearrangement links TRBV7-9 to TRBJ2-5; 7 bases line up with TRBD2. The germline CDR1 and CDR2 sequences are SEHNR and FQNEAQ (reference sequence). There are 12 residues in the CDR3. V was clipped by 5 bases and J by 9 bases; unmatched bases: 6.

The CDR3 DNA reads as TGTGCCAGCAGCTTAGCGGGGCAGACCCAGTACTTC. The encoded protein is CASSLAGQTQYF. This rearrangement joins TRBV7-9 to TRBJ2-5, with a possible D match to TRBD1 (5 bases). Trimming took 0 bases from V and 6 from J, leaving 5 bases between them. This CDR3 is built from 12 residues. Germline loops: CDR1 SEHNR, CDR2 FQNEAQ (reference sequence).

This clone turned up a few times. This chain connects TRBV29-1 to TRBJ2-5; no firm D call. V was cut by 4 bases and J by 4 bases, with 4 bases left in between. Germline values: CDR1 SQVTM, CDR2 ANQGSEA. The CDR3 runs to 10 residues. Here the CDR3 reads CSVALETQYF. The CDR3 region has the DNA TGCAGCGTTGCCCTAGAGACCCAGTACTTC. Full variable domain (remainder filled in from reference TRBV29-1 and TRBJ2-5): SAVISQKPSRDICQRGTSLTIQCQVDSQVTMMFWYRQQPGQSLTLIATANQGSEATYESGFVIDKFPISRPNLTFSTLTVSNMSPEDSSIYLCSVALETQYFGPGTRLLVL.

The chain combines TRBV6-1 with TRBJ2-2; TRBD1 matches at 9 bases. This CDR3 is built from 17 residues. The germline V gene has CDR1 MNHNS and CDR2 SASEGT. The trim removed 4 bases at V and 8 bases at J, leaving 14 bases unmatched. Written as DNA, the CDR3 is TGTGCCAGCAGTGCGACCGGGACAGGGAAGGGGAGGGGGGAGCTGTTTTTT. It codes for CASSATGTGKGRGELFF.